The 32 T cell receptor beta chains given below trace back to one sample, sequenced in a study of blood T cells in healthy people across ages. A second PCR, run for about 6 to 12 cycles, used a sample-barcoded 5' primer plus a J-beta primer mix. From the 5' RACE reads, TCRdb called clonotypes with MiXCR, one entry per CDR3 protein. Seen here are some 1.5 million distinct CDR3 sequences, about 30% observed once, and the top ten hold 7% to 9%. Material for sequencing was blood. Receptors originate from a woman aged 30 to 39 in good health.

This clonotype was picked up a small number of times. A much larger clonotype is one base distant, so this may be a read error. The chain couples TRBV7-3 to TRBJ2-1; D is unresolved. Near its end, the DNA agrees better with TRBJ2-7, so the J call may be wrong. The CDR3 runs to 14 residues. Germline loops: CDR1 SGHTA, CDR2 FQGTGA. CDR3 in DNA: TGTGCCAGCAGCGAAGCCCAAGGGCCCAATGAGCAGTACTTC. Its protein product is CASSEAQGPNEQYF.

The CDR3 spells CSAPDGGNIQYF. The CDR3 DNA reads as TGCAGTGCCCCTGACGGGGGGAACATTCAGTACTTC. The gene calls are TRBV20-1 and TRBJ2-4, with 7 bases aligning to TRBD2. J lost 7 bases, V lost 6 bases, and 6 bases had no gene match. The germline V gene encodes CDR1 DFQATT and CDR2 SNEGSKA (reference sequence). The CDR3 has 12 amino acids.

A note on this clonotype: At one boundary the junction diverges from the germline segment, which might be a read error. The genes are TRBV4-3 and TRBJ2-4, with D unclear. Near its end, the DNA agrees better with TRBJ2-7, so the J call may be wrong. CDR1 and CDR2 from the germline V gene are LGHNA and YSLEER. The CDR3 consists of 13 residues. This CDR3 is CAGSQDPGYEQYF. The CDR3, as DNA: TGCGCCGGCAGCCAAGATCCGGGTTACGAGCAGTACTTC.

The V gene is TRBV30, the J gene TRBJ1-1; D is possibly TRBD1 (5 bases). Trimming cost V 2 bases and J 4 bases, with 8 bases left between them. The CDR3 loop spans 12 amino acids. The germline V gene encodes CDR1 GTSNPN and CDR2 SVGIG (reference sequence). The CDR3 sequence: CAWSLGGTEAFF. CDR3 DNA: TGTGCCTGGAGTCTGGGGGGCACTGAAGCTTTCTTT.

This chain links TRBV4-2 with TRBJ2-7; 12 bases match TRBD2. CDR3 size: 17 residues. Germline values: CDR1 LGHNA, CDR2 YNFKEQ. Unmatched junction bases numbered 12, after V lost 1 base and J lost 8 bases. CDR3 nucleotide sequence: TGTGCCAGCAGCCAAGCTACTAGCGGGGGGCGGGGGAGCAAGCAGTACTTC. This codes for CASSQATSGGRGSKQYF.

The chain combines TRBV20-1 with TRBJ2-7; TRBD2 matches 13 bases. The better agreement between TRBJ2-5 and the DNA end casts doubt on the J call. CDR1 is DFQATT, CDR2 SNEGSKA, per germline (reference sequence). This CDR3 is 13 amino acids long. CDR3 amino acids: CGTSGGAGETQYF. As DNA, the CDR3 is TGCGGTACTAGCGGGGGGGCGGGGGAGACCCAGTACTTC.

A few counts support this clonotype. This chain connects TRBV9 to TRBJ2-3; 7 positions agree with TRBD1. CDR1 and CDR2 (germline): SGDLS, YYNGEE. This CDR3 contains 16 residues. J was trimmed by 4 bases and V by 4 bases; bases with no gene match: 12. CDR3 residues: CASSLRTGVEPDTQYF. DNA for the CDR3: TGTGCCAGCAGCCTCCGGACAGGAGTTGAACCAGATACGCAGTATTTT.

This clonotype was recorded at least ten times. The chain uses TRBV20-1 and TRBJ2-7; D remains unclear. Trimming left V 4 bases short and J 5 bases short, with 18 bases between. Germline V CDR1 and CDR2: DFQATT, SNEGSKA (reference sequence). This CDR3 spans 14 amino acids. The DNA for the CDR3 is TGCAGTGCTACCCAAGGTGGGCCAACGGACGAGCAGTACTTC. Encoded protein: CSATQGGPTDEQYF.

This clonotype has at least ten counts. This chain connects TRBV5-1 to TRBJ1-1, with D perhaps matching TRBD1 (6 bases). The CDR3 contains 13 residues. V was cut by 0 bases and J by 7 bases, with 10 bases left in between. The V gene's germline CDR1 is SGHRS and CDR2 YFSETQ. The CDR3 DNA sequence: TGCGCCAGCAGCTTGGAAGGGGGGGGTGAAGCTTTCTTT. This translates into CASSLEGGGEAFF.

In its sample, this clonotype was seen a few times. This CDR3 reads CASRRLSYNEQFF. The CDR3 DNA reads TGTGCCAGCCGACGCCTTTCCTACAATGAGCAGTTCTTC. V is TRBV6-2 or TRBV6-3 and J is TRBJ2-1; D is unresolved. The germline V gene encodes CDR1 MNHEY and CDR2 SVGEGT. This CDR3 spans 13 amino acids. V was cut by 8 bases and J by 1 base, with 9 bases left in between.

This clonotype was found a few times. The V and J genes are TRBV7-2 and TRBJ1-2; a possible D gene is TRBD1 (5 bases). V lost 5 bases and J 8 bases, leaving 15 bases between the germline ends. Germline assignment: CDR1 SGHTA and CDR2 FQGNSA. The CDR3 is made up of 13 amino acids. CDR3 loop: CASSPGPGQGYTF. CDR3 DNA sequence: TGTGCCAGCAGCCCCGGCCCGGGGCAGGGCTACACCTTC.

The genes are TRBV28 and TRBJ2-4, with TRBD1 identical over 9 bases. The J call may be mistaken, given a closer DNA end match to TRBJ2-7. The CDR3 extends over 14 amino acids. Germline V gene sequence: CDR1 MDHEN, CDR2 SYDVKM. This chain's CDR3 is CASSFYRGQYEQYF. The DNA of the CDR3 is TGTGCCAGCAGTTTTTACAGGGGGCAGTACGAGCAGTACTTC.

There are many counts of this clonotype. The gene calls are TRBV29-1 and TRBJ2-7, with TRBD1 matching 9 bases. This CDR3 comprises 12 residues. Germline CDR1 SQVTM, CDR2 ANQGSEA. Losses at the gene ends were 5 bases for V and 6 bases for J; bases not matched to a gene: 5. The CDR3 reads CSVSQGAREQYF. The CDR3 region has the DNA TGCAGCGTTTCACAGGGGGCGCGCGAGCAGTACTTC.

V is TRBV5-5 and J is TRBJ2-7; 14 bases fit TRBD2. The CDR3 length is 17 residues. Germline V gene lookup returns CDR1 SGHKS and CDR2 YYEKEE (reference sequence). V was pared by 0 bases and J by 4 bases, with 6 bases of the junction left unmatched. The CDR3 nucleotides are TGTGCCAGCAGCTTGGGACCGGGACTAGCGGGGGTATACGAGCAGTACTTC. Translation: CASSLGPGLAGVYEQYF.

This clonotype turned up a few times. The chain couples TRBV4-3 to TRBJ1-1; D unresolved. Trimming stripped 4 bases from V and 2 bases from J, with 14 bases between. There are 15 residues in the CDR3. Germline CDR1 is LGHNA and CDR2 is YSLEER. CDR3 sequence reads: CASSPRGMQNTEAFF. The CDR3 nucleotides read TGCGCCAGCAGCCCACGAGGGATGCAAAACACTGAAGCTTTCTTT.

The chain recombines TRBV24-1 with TRBJ1-5; D gene unclear. V was shortened by 2 bases and J by 0 bases, with 13 bases between the two germline ends. CDR1 and CDR2 from the germline V gene are KGHDR and SFDVKD. This CDR3 contains 17 residues. DNA of the CDR3: TGTGCCACCAGTGATTCCAGCATCCTAGGTAGCAATCAGCCCCAGCATTTT. Translating gives CATSDSSILGSNQPQHF.

The rearrangement links TRBV20-1 to TRBJ2-1, with D possibly called TRBD1 or TRBD2 (5 bases each). Trimming shortened V by 5 bases and J by 10 bases, and 15 bases separated the two germline ends. The CDR3 has 12 amino acids. Per germline, CDR1 DFQATT and CDR2 SNEGSKA (reference sequence). CDR3 bases: TGCAGTGCTGAAAGGGACGGGTACGAGCAGTTCTTC. Its translation is CSAERDGYEQFF.

The V gene is TRBV5-1, the J gene TRBJ2-1; a weak D match, TRBD2 (5 bases). Germline-derived CDR1 and CDR2 are SGHRS and YFSETQ. The V end was cut by 3 bases, the J end by 9 bases, with 22 bases between. The CDR3 has 16 residues. For the CDR3, the DNA is TGCGCCAGCAGCTGGGGAAGGAGGACCCGGGGTAGTGAGCAGTTCTTC. Its protein is CASSWGRRTRGSEQFF.

The V gene is TRBV3-1, the J gene TRBJ2-5; 9 nucleotides agree with TRBD1. Judging by the DNA end, TRBJ2-7 fits better; the J call may be wrong. The CDR3 spans 15 residues. Looked up from germline, CDR1 is LGHDT and CDR2 is YNNKEL (reference sequence). The CDR3 loop is CASSQAGTGSHEQYF. The CDR3 DNA reads as TGTGCCAGCAGCCAAGCCGGGACAGGGTCCCACGAGCAGTACTTC.

To note about this clonotype: One end of the junction varies from germline; a read error may be responsible. The chain has TRBV20-1 and TRBJ2-1; D gene unclear. The V gene's germline CDR1 is DFQATT and CDR2 SNEGSKA (reference sequence). The CDR3 loop spans 16 amino acids. The CDR3 bases are TGCAGTGCTAGAGATGTTGGCCAAAGCTCCTACAATGAGCTGTTCTTC. It encodes CSARDVGQSSYNELFF.

V gene TRBV24-1 combines with J gene TRBJ2-2; perhaps D is TRBD1 or TRBD2 (5 bases each). CDR1 is KGHDR, CDR2 SFDVKD, per germline. The CDR3 totals 13 residues. Trimming left V 7 bases short and J 5 bases short, with 10 bases between. The CDR3 loop reads CATRERGTGELFF. The CDR3 coding sequence is TGTGCCACCAGGGAGAGGGGAACCGGGGAGCTGTTTTTT.

Concerning this clonotype: A much larger clonotype is one base distant, so this may be a read error. The genes are TRBV25-1 and TRBJ2-4; 7 bases fit TRBD2. Germline CDR1 MGHDK, CDR2 SYGVNS. V shed 1 base and J 7 bases; nucleotides not matched to a gene: 4. The CDR3 runs 14 residues. The CDR3 is CASSEWEGVNIQYF. As DNA, the CDR3 is TGTGCCAGCAGTGAATGGGAGGGAGTGAACATTCAGTACTTC.

This clonotype occurred a few times. The chain joins TRBV28 to TRBJ1-6, with TRBD1 matching 9 bases. The V segment lost 5 bases and the J segment 10 bases; nucleotides outside the gene matches: 9. The germline gives CDR1 MDHEN, CDR2 SYDVKM. This CDR3 spans 15 amino acids. The CDR3 DNA reads TGTGCCAGCAGTGGGGGACAGGGAACAGGATCACCCCTCCACTTT. Its translation is CASSGGQGTGSPLHF.

This clonotype has only a few counts. The chain has TRBV28 and TRBJ1-5, with TRBD1 matching over 7 bases. The CDR3 sequence is 15 residues long. Germline-derived CDR1 and CDR2 are MDHEN and SYDVKM. The trim removed 8 bases at V and 2 bases at J, leaving 9 bases unmatched. The CDR3 is CASRGTGQRNQPQHF. The CDR3 region has the DNA TGTGCCAGCCGGGGGACGGGACAGCGCAATCAGCCCCAGCATTTT.

This chain links TRBV6-6 with TRBJ2-1; D uncertain. Germline CDR1 reads MNHNY; CDR2 reads SVGAGI (reference sequence). V shed 0 bases and J shed 4 bases, with 10 bases lying between them. CDR3 size: 15 residues. The CDR3 nucleotides are TGTGCCAGCAGTTACTCGGATGGCCGATACAATGAGCAGTTCTTC. This gives the protein CASSYSDGRYNEQFF.

Remarks on this clonotype: In this CDR3 the conserved last residue, phenylalanine or tryptophan, is missing, so a read error is likely. The genes are TRBV4-1 and TRBJ2-1, with D possibly TRBD1 on 6 matching bases. Germline V CDR1 and CDR2: MGHRA, YSYEKL. The CDR3 runs 13 residues. V dropped 3 bases and J dropped 5 bases, with 8 bases sitting between them. CDR3 protein: CASSHAGDNEQFC. The CDR3 coding sequence is TGCGCCAGCAGCCATGCAGGGGACAATGAGCAGTTCTGC.

This clonotype came up a few times. The V gene is TRBV7-9, the J gene TRBJ1-1; TRBD1 is a possible D gene (5 bases). This CDR3 has 11 residues. The ends were cut back, 9 bases at V and 3 bases at J, with 8 bases in the middle. Germline V gene data show CDR1 as SEHNR and CDR2 as FQNEAQ (reference sequence). The CDR3 nucleotides are TGTGCCAGTAAGGGGTACACTGAAGCTTTCTTT. Protein: CASKGYTEAFF. Supplemented by reference TRBV7-9 and TRBJ1-1, the full variable domain reads DTGVSQNPRHKITKRGQNVTFRCDPISEHNRLYWYRQTLGQGPEFLTYFQNEAQLEKSRLLSDRFSAERPKGSFSTLEIQRTEQGDSAMYLCASKGYTEAFFGQGTRLTVV.

Details on this clonotype: A much bigger clone sits one base away, suggesting this may be a read error. V is TRBV7-2 and J is TRBJ2-7; 8 bases agree with TRBD2. The J call may not be correct, given that the DNA end is closer to TRBJ2-5. The CDR3 contains 16 residues. Germline V CDR1 and CDR2: SGHTA, FQGNSA. The chain's CDR3 is CASSLGGLVGRETQYF. As DNA, the CDR3 is TGTGCCAGCAGCTTAGGGGGACTAGTGGGAAGAGAGACCCAGTACTTC.

This clonotype was counted between two and nine times. The genes are TRBV14 and TRBJ2-1, with a tentative D call TRBD2 (5 bases). Germline CDR1 SGHDN, CDR2 FVKESK. The CDR3 extends over 15 amino acids. V lost 3 bases to trimming and J lost 2 bases, with 11 bases between them. Written as DNA, the CDR3 is TGTGCCAGCAGCCAGCCGGGGATACCCTACAATGAGCAGTTCTTC. Amino acid sequence: CASSQPGIPYNEQFF.

V and J are TRBV9 and TRBJ1-6; D is unclear. CDR1 and CDR2 (germline): SGDLS, YYNGEE. V shed 4 bases and J shed 5 bases, with 16 bases lying between them. The CDR3 runs to 16 residues. DNA of the CDR3: TGTGCCAGCAGCCGCACGCTGGGGAGGGATAATTCACCCCTCCACTTT. Translating gives CASSRTLGRDNSPLHF.

In regard to this clonotype: At one of its ends the junction is not consistent with the germline gene, which may arise from a read error. The CDR3 here is CASSLAGTGVFAPNVQFF. DNA for the CDR3: TGTGCCAGCAGCCTGGCCGGGACAGGGGTCTTTGCGCCTAATGTGCAGTTCTTC. The chain links TRBV3-1 to TRBJ2-1, with TRBD1 identical over 10 bases. This CDR3 contains 18 residues. Germline CDR1 is LGHDT and CDR2 is YNNKEL (reference sequence).

V is TRBV12-3 or TRBV12-4 and J is TRBJ2-5; 7 bases line up with TRBD1. V lost 7 bases to trimming and J lost 5 bases; unmatched junction nucleotides: 4. The CDR3 runs 12 residues. The CDR3 DNA sequence: TGTGCCAGCAAAACAGGGGTGGAGACCCAGTACTTC. Its protein product is CASKTGVETQYF.